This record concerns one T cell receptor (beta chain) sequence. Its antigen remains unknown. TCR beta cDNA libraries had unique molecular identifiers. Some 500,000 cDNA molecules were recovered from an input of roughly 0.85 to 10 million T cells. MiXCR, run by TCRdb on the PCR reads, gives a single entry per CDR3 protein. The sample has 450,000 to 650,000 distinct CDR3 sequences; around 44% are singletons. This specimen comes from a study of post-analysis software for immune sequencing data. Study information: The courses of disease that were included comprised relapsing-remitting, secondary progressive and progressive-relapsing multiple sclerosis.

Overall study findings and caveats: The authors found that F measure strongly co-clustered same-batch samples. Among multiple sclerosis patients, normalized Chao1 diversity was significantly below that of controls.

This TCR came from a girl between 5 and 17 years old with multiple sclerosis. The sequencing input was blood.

The CDR3 sequence is CASSYSKGFFYEQYF. The DNA of the CDR3 is TGTGCCAGCAGTTACTCGAAAGGGTTTTTCTACGAGCAGTACTTC. The V gene is TRBV6-6, the J gene TRBJ2-7; D ambiguous. CDR1 and CDR2 from the germline V gene are MNHNY and SVGAGI (reference sequence). V lost 0 bases to trimming and J lost 3 bases, with 12 bases between them. The CDR3 is 15 amino acids.